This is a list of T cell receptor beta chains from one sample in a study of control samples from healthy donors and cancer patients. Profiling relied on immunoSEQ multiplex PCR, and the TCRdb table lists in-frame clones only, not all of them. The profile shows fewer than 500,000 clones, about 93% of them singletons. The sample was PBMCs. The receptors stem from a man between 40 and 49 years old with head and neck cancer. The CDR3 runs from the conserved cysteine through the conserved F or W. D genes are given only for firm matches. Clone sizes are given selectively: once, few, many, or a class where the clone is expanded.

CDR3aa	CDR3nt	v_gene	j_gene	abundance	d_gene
CASSSLKIQTGLETQYF	TGTGCCAGCAGTTCCTTAAAAATACAAACAGGGTTAGAGACCCAGTACTTC	TRBV28	TRBJ2-5	-	-
CASSEGLNQPQHF	TGCGCCAGCAGTGAGGGATTGAATCAGCCCCAGCATTTT	TRBV10-1	TRBJ1-5	-	-
CASSPGDAPRDTEAFF	TGTGCCAGCAGTCCAGGGGACGCCCCGAGGGACACTGAAGCTTTCTTT	TRBV28	TRBJ1-1	-	-
CASGHRGRGTDTQYF	TGTGCCAGCGGACACAGGGGGCGTGGGACAGATACGCAGTATTTT	TRBV27	TRBJ2-3	-	TRBD1
CASSLNGGAAYNEQFF	TGTGCCAGCAGCTTGAACGGGGGGGCTGCCTACAATGAGCAGTTCTTC	TRBV11-2	TRBJ2-1	-	TRBD2
CASSYRPQAGELFF	TGTGCCAGCAGCTATAGACCTCAGGCCGGGGAGCTGTTTTTT	TRBV7-2	TRBJ2-2	-	-
CASSLGVGSTDTQYF	TGTGCCAGCAGCCTAGGAGTGGGCAGCACAGATACGCAGTATTTT	TRBV7-3	TRBJ2-3	-	-
CAWSRTTSGQGILTDTQYF	TGTGCCTGGAGCAGGACCACTTCGGGACAGGGAATTCTCACAGATACGCAGTATTTT	TRBV30	TRBJ2-3	-	TRBD1
CASNGQSNTEAFF	TGTGCCAGTAATGGACAGAGTAACACTGAAGCTTTCTTT	TRBV19	TRBJ1-1	few	-
CASSPPDRGEYEQYF	TGTGCCAGCAGTCCCCCGGACAGGGGCGAGTACGAGCAGTACTTC	TRBV6-6	TRBJ2-7	-	TRBD1
CASSGTINTGELFF	TGCGCCAGCAGTGGGACTATTAACACCGGGGAGCTGTTTTTT	TRBV10-2	TRBJ2-2	-	-
CATRSYGYTF	TGTGCCACTAGGAGCTATGGCTACACCTTC	TRBV30	TRBJ1-2	-	-
CASSMTDFSNQPQHF	TGTGCCAGTAGTATGACAGATTTTAGCAATCAGCCCCAGCATTTT	TRBV19	TRBJ1-5	-	-
CASSIGPTMNTEAFF	TGTGCCAGTAGTATAGGACCGACCATGAACACTGAAGCTTTCTTT	TRBV19	TRBJ1-1	-	-
CASSQQGGETQYF	TGTGCCAGCAGTCAACAGGGGGGAGAGACCCAGTACTTC	TRBV5-4	TRBJ2-5	-	TRBD1
CSASAYEAFF	TGCAGTGCTAGCGCCTATGAAGCTTTCTTT	TRBV20-1	TRBJ1-1	once	-
CASSKQGIAYEQYF	TGTGCCAGCAGTAAGCAGGGTATAGCCTACGAGCAGTACTTC	TRBV6-5	TRBJ2-7	-	-
CASSPAVSNSPLHF	TGTGCCAGCTCACCAGCCGTTAGTAATTCACCCCTCCACTTT	TRBV18	TRBJ1-6	-	-
CASSLLAGVQETQYF	TGTGCCAGCAGCCTACTAGCGGGAGTGCAAGAGACCCAGTACTTC	TRBV9	TRBJ2-5	-	TRBD2
CASSVDRAMNTEAFF	TGTGCCAGCAGCGTGGATAGAGCAATGAACACTGAAGCTTTCTTT	TRBV9	TRBJ1-1	-	-
CASRLSNTGELFF	TGTGCCAGCCGCCTTAGCAACACCGGGGAGCTGTTTTTT	TRBV6-6	TRBJ2-2	-	-
CASRDEGGVTNTIYF	TGTGCCAGCAGGGACGAGGGAGGTGTGACGAACACCATATATTTT	TRBV6-5	TRBJ1-3	few	-
CASSFISIETQYF	TGTGCCAGCAGTTTCATCAGCATAGAGACCCAGTACTTC	TRBV12-3/TRBV12-4	TRBJ2-5	-	-
CSVRAGTGGNEQYF	TGCAGCGTCCGAGCCGGGACAGGGGGAAACGAGCAGTACTTC	TRBV29-1	TRBJ2-7	-	TRBD1
CASSLGGMGNEQFF	TGCGCCAGCAGCTTAGGGGGTATGGGCAATGAGCAGTTCTTC	TRBV5-1	TRBJ2-1	-	-
CASSFQEDTQYF	TGTGCCAGCAGCTTTCAAGAAGATACGCAGTATTTT	TRBV7-3	TRBJ2-3	-	-